These 30 T cell receptor beta chains were all obtained from the same sample, sequenced in a study of cytomegalovirus exposure and HLA in healthy donors. With 60 Vbeta and 13 Jbeta primers, the PCR was carried out. Measured with immunoSEQ multiplex PCR; TCRdb has only the in-frame clones, and not every one. The repertoire holds about 190,000 clones, with more than 75% as singletons. Sequencing used PBMCs. These receptors were obtained from a man aged 30 to 45 in good health and CMV-seronegative.

V usage is TRBV6-6 and J usage is TRBJ1-5, with 7 bases fitting TRBD1. The CDR3 spans 16 residues. The junction had 10 bases not matched to a gene; V was cut back by 7 bases and J by 1 base. CDR1 and CDR2 (germline): MNHNY, SVGAGI (reference sequence). The chain's CDR3 is CASKHLQDRSNQPQHF. CDR3 coding DNA: TGTGCCAGCAAGCACCTCCAGGACAGGAGCAATCAGCCCCAGCATTTT.

The chain recombines TRBV25-1 with TRBJ1-6; the match to TRBD1 covers 8 bases. Germline V gene data show CDR1 as MGHDK and CDR2 as SYGVNS. This CDR3 has 14 amino acids. With 5 bases clipped from V and 5 bases from J, the junction kept 2 bases outside the gene matches. For the CDR3, the DNA is TGTGCCAGCAGTCTGACAGGGGATAATTCACCCCTCCACTTT. Amino acids: CASSLTGDNSPLHF. Filled out from reference TRBV25-1 and TRBJ1-6, the complete variable domain reads EADIYQTPRYLVIGTGKKITLECSQTMGHDKMYWYQQDPGMELHLIHYSYGVNSTEKGDLSSESTVSRIRTEHFPLTLESARPSHTSQYLCASSLTGDNSPLHFGNGTRLTVT.

This sequence joins TRBV14 and TRBJ2-7, with unresolved D. Germline CDR1 and CDR2: SGHDN and FVKESK. Trimming took off 4 bases at V and 6 bases at J, with 19 bases between the two ends. The CDR3 sequence is 15 residues long. As DNA, the CDR3 is TGTGCCAGCAGCCCTTCCCTCCTAGTTTTATCCGAGCAGTACTTC. Protein sequence: CASSPSLLVLSEQYF.

The chain carries TRBV7-6 and TRBJ2-3; D gene uncertain. The CDR3 has 13 residues. Trimming stripped 1 base from V and 6 bases from J, with 8 bases between. Germline V gives CDR1 SGHVS, CDR2 FNYEAQ. This CDR3 is CASSLGSGDTQYF. CDR3 nucleotide sequence: TGTGCCAGCAGCTTAGGTTCGGGTGATACGCAGTATTTT.

The chain couples TRBV27 to TRBJ1-2; 11 bases line up with TRBD1. With 6 bases clipped from V and 4 bases from J, the junction kept 13 bases outside the gene matches. Per the germline V gene, CDR1 is MNHEY and CDR2 is SMNVEV (reference sequence). The CDR3 covers 17 residues. CDR3 coding DNA: TGTGCCAGCAGCCCCCGGACAGGGGGCTCTTCCCTCTATGGCTACACCTTC. The encoded protein is CASSPRTGGSSLYGYTF.

The CDR3 loop is CASKSLQGIYGYTF. Here the CDR3 DNA reads TGTGCCAGCAAAAGTCTACAGGGCATCTATGGCTACACCTTC. The J gene is TRBJ1-2, the V gene TRBV6-5, with a tentative D call TRBD1 (6 bases). The CDR3 covers 14 residues. Looked up from germline, CDR1 is MNHEY and CDR2 is SVGAGI. The ends were cut back, 7 bases at V and 4 bases at J, with 16 bases in the middle.

V is TRBV6-6 and J is TRBJ1-5, with D perhaps TRBD1 (6 bases). The V gene lost 0 bases and the J gene lost 7 bases, with 16 bases spanning the gap. Germline CDR1 MNHNY, CDR2 SVGAGI (reference sequence). This CDR3 has 16 residues. The CDR3: CASSYSLQGDNQPQHF. The CDR3 DNA sequence: TGTGCCAGCAGTTACTCGCTACAGGGAGACAACCAGCCCCAGCATTTT.

The V and J genes are TRBV19 and TRBJ2-7, with 13 bases lining up with TRBD2. Per the germline V gene, CDR1 is LNHDA and CDR2 is SQIVND (reference sequence). This CDR3 region has 17 residues. With V trimmed by 7 bases and J by 3 bases, 12 bases remained unmatched. CDR3 amino acids: CASTGTSGAGKFYEQYF. In DNA, the CDR3 is TGTGCCAGTACCGGGACTAGCGGGGCCGGGAAATTCTACGAGCAGTACTTC.

V is TRBV12-2 and J is TRBJ2-2; TRBD1, the D gene given by the table, was not confirmed from the DNA. TRBV12-2 is a documented pseudogene. This CDR3 contains 17 residues. The CDR3 protein is CASRWIGGRGTTGELFF. In nucleotides, the CDR3 is TGTGCAAGTCGCTGGATAGGAGGCAGGGGCACAACCGGGGAGCTGTTTTTT.

This chain connects TRBV20-1 to TRBJ2-3, with TRBD2 matching over 7 bases. Germline CDR1 reads DFQATT; CDR2 reads SNEGSKA (reference sequence). Trimming removed 6 bases from V and 6 bases from J; junction bases left unmatched: 3. The CDR3 totals 11 residues. The CDR3 DNA follows: TGCAGTGCCAGGGAGGGGGATACGCAGTATTTT. Translation: CSAREGDTQYF.

V usage is TRBV6-1 and J usage is TRBJ2-5; D is perhaps TRBD1 (5 bases). The last part of the DNA fits TRBJ2-7 better; the J call may be wrong. CDR1 MNHNS and CDR2 SASEGT come from the germline V gene. The CDR3 consists of 15 residues. In DNA, the CDR3 is TGTGCCAGCAGTGAAGCCCCAGGGCCAGCCTACGAGCAGTACTTC. Protein: CASSEAPGPAYEQYF.

The rearrangement joins TRBV19 to TRBJ1-3; 9 bases align to TRBD1. Germline V gives CDR1 LNHDA, CDR2 SQIVND (reference sequence). The length of the CDR3 is 14 residues. Trimming at V came to 6 bases and at J to 8 bases, leaving 8 bases not matched to a gene. The CDR3 DNA reads as TGTGCCAGTAGCATACCGGGACAGGGATACACCATATATTTT. Its protein product is CASSIPGQGYTIYF.

This sequence joins TRBV27 and TRBJ2-1; 7 bases are shared with TRBD1. The CDR3 runs 15 residues. The junction had 12 bases not matched to a gene; V was cut back by 7 bases and J by 6 bases. Germline CDR1 reads MNHEY; CDR2 reads SMNVEV (reference sequence). CDR3 amino acids: CASTQLHRGRNEQFF. CDR3 bases: TGTGCCAGCACACAACTTCACAGGGGTCGCAATGAGCAGTTCTTC.

This sequence joins TRBV7-8 and TRBJ1-2; TRBD1 is a possible D gene (5 bases). Per germline, CDR1 SGHVS and CDR2 FQNEAQ. The CDR3 consists of 17 residues. V was clipped by 0 bases and J by 1 base, with 15 bases between them. CDR3 sequence (DNA): TGTGCCAGCAGCTTAGCGGCGGGGCCGTTGGGTAACTATGGCTACACCTTC. It specifies CASSLAAGPLGNYGYTF.

This clone was detected once. CDR3 in amino acids: CASSSGNIQYF. CDR3 coding DNA: TGTGCCAGCAGCTCGGGAAACATTCAGTACTTC. The chain couples TRBV7-9 to TRBJ2-4; no reliable D call. The CDR3 length is 11 residues. The germline CDR1 and CDR2 sequences are SEHNR and FQNEAQ (reference sequence). V was pared by 4 bases and J by 6 bases, with 4 bases between.

This clone has just one count. The V call is TRBV7-9, the J call TRBJ1-5; 7 bases map to TRBD1. With 5 bases clipped from V and 0 bases from J, the junction kept 4 bases outside the gene matches. Germline V gives CDR1 SEHNR, CDR2 FQNEAQ (reference sequence). The CDR3 totals 15 residues. This chain's CDR3 is CASSRQGYSNQPQHF. The CDR3 bases are TGTGCCAGCAGCCGACAGGGCTATAGCAATCAGCCCCAGCATTTT.

The chain couples TRBV6-1 to TRBJ1-2; D is undetermined. The CDR3 covers 15 residues. Trimming took off 3 bases at V and 1 base at J, with 12 bases between the two ends. The V gene's germline CDR1 is MNHNS and CDR2 SASEGT. The CDR3 region has the DNA TGTGCCAGCAGTGAGCGGGGAGACCATAACTATGGCTACACCTTC. Its protein product is CASSERGDHNYGYTF.

The V gene is TRBV6-1, the J gene TRBJ1-2, with TRBD1 matching 7 bases. Germline V lookup: CDR1 MNHNS, CDR2 SASEGT. V shed 5 bases, J shed 4 bases, and the junction held 10 bases outside the gene matches. CDR3 length: 15 amino acids. CDR3 region: CASSFARQGTYGYTF. The CDR3 region has the DNA TGTGCCAGCAGTTTTGCTCGACAGGGTACCTATGGCTACACCTTC.

Here the CDR3 DNA reads TGTGCCAGCATCCTCGGGTTTAGCGGGGAGCTGTTTTTT. It is translated as CASILGFSGELFF. The rearrangement links TRBV11-2 to TRBJ2-2; no clear D. Trimming removed 7 bases from V and 7 bases from J, with 13 bases in between. This CDR3 has 13 amino acids. Per germline, CDR1 SGHAT and CDR2 FQNNGV. Based on the CDR3 plus reference TRBV11-2 and TRBJ2-2, the full variable domain is EAGVAQSPRYKIIEKRQSVAFWCNPISGHATLYWYQQILGQGPKLLIQFQNNGVVDDSQLPKDRFSAERLKGVDSTLKIQPAKLEDSAVYLCASILGFSGELFFGEGSRLTVL.

This clone appeared a few times. V is TRBV5-1 and J is TRBJ1-1; possible D gene TRBD1, 5 bases. Trimming shortened V by 5 bases and J by 2 bases, and 10 bases separated the two germline ends. The CDR3 spans 13 residues. Germline CDR1 SGHRS, CDR2 YFSETQ. The CDR3 sequence: CASRKGANTEAFF. For the CDR3, the DNA is TGCGCCAGCAGGAAAGGGGCAAACACTGAAGCTTTCTTT. Full variable domain (remainder filled in from reference TRBV5-1 and TRBJ1-1): KAGVTQTPRYLIKTRGQQVTLSCSPISGHRSVSWYQQTPGQGLQFLFEYFSETQRNKGNFPGRFSGRQFSNSRSEMNVSTLELGDSALYLCASRKGANTEAFFGQGTRLTVV.

This chain connects TRBV27 to TRBJ2-2, with 9 bases lining up with TRBD1. J gave up 5 bases and V 1 base, and 8 bases lay outside the gene matches. Per the germline V gene, CDR1 is MNHEY and CDR2 is SMNVEV (reference sequence). The CDR3 totals 17 residues. CDR3 nucleotide sequence: TGTGCCAGCAGTTTATTACCACAGGGGGCAGGGACCGGGGAGCTGTTTTTT. Its protein is CASSLLPQGAGTGELFF.

This clone came up once. This chain joins TRBV9 and TRBJ2-1; 8 positions match TRBD2. V lost 2 bases, J lost 4 bases, and 8 bases stayed unmatched. The CDR3 contains 16 residues. CDR1 is SGDLS, CDR2 YYNGEE, per germline. The CDR3 DNA is TGTGCCAGCAGCGTGACCCGGGGGGGCCGATACAATGAGCAGTTCTTC. Amino acids: CASSVTRGGRYNEQFF.

This clone was recorded a few times. The chain joins TRBV15 to TRBJ2-3, with D possibly matching TRBD2 (7 bases). This CDR3 spans 15 amino acids. CDR1 LNHNV and CDR2 YYDKDF come from the germline V gene (reference sequence). V was shortened by 1 base and J by 2 bases, with 10 bases between the two germline ends. Here the CDR3 reads CATSRGAGATDTQYF. DNA of the CDR3: TGTGCCACCAGCAGAGGGGCGGGGGCCACAGATACGCAGTATTTT.

The rearrangement links TRBV13 to TRBJ2-7, with 8 bases aligning to TRBD1. After removal of 3 bases from V and 9 bases from J, the junction contained 22 bases not matched to a gene. The CDR3 extends over 18 amino acids. Germline CDR1 and CDR2: PRHDT and FYEKMQ (reference sequence). The CDR3 sequence is CASSFGPTRQGTPSGQYF. The CDR3 nucleotides read TGTGCCAGCAGCTTTGGCCCGACAAGACAGGGGACACCCTCAGGGCAGTACTTC.

The rearrangement joins TRBV11-2 to TRBJ2-4; TRBD2 aligns across 8 bases. J lost 8 bases, V lost 3 bases, and 9 bases had no gene match. The CDR3 contains 15 residues. Germline V CDR1 and CDR2: SGHAT, FQNNGV. As DNA, the CDR3 is TGTGCCAGCAGCTTGTCCGGGACTAGGAACGACATTCAGTACTTC. Its protein is CASSLSGTRNDIQYF.

The chain is built from TRBV28 and TRBJ2-3, with D uncertain. Germline V gene sequence: CDR1 MDHEN, CDR2 SYDVKM. The CDR3 spans 12 residues. With 8 bases removed from V and 4 bases from J, the gap between germline ends came to 10 bases. The CDR3 region is CASHNAPDTQYF. The CDR3 bases are TGTGCCAGCCACAATGCCCCAGATACGCAGTATTTT.

The chain joins TRBV6-5 to TRBJ2-2, with 7 bases lining up with TRBD1. Trimming removed 6 bases from V and 7 bases from J; junction bases left unmatched: 11. The CDR3 spans 15 residues. Looked up from germline, CDR1 is MNHEY and CDR2 is SVGAGI. The CDR3 reads CASSPTGIVGGELFF. As DNA, the CDR3 is TGTGCCAGCAGCCCGACAGGGATCGTCGGCGGGGAGCTGTTTTTT.

V and J are TRBV5-4 and TRBJ1-1; TRBD1 matches at 9 bases. CDR3 length: 17 amino acids. CDR1 and CDR2 from the germline V gene are SGHNT and YYREEE (reference sequence). The J segment lost 0 bases and the V segment lost 0 bases, leaving 6 bases of the junction unmatched. The chain's CDR3 is CASSLAVGTGLNTEAFF. The CDR3, as DNA: TGTGCCAGCAGCTTGGCCGTGGGGACAGGGCTGAACACTGAAGCTTTCTTT.

The chain uses TRBV19 and TRBJ1-3; D is unclear. The V gene lost 7 bases and the J gene lost 5 bases, with 12 bases spanning the gap. The CDR3 runs 13 residues. Per germline, CDR1 LNHDA and CDR2 SQIVND (reference sequence). For the CDR3, the DNA is TGTGCCAGTACCGCGCGGGTCAGAAACACCATATATTTT. Its protein is CASTARVRNTIYF.

This chain links TRBV5-6 with TRBJ2-3; 8 nucleotides agree with TRBD2. The V segment lost 4 bases and the J segment 6 bases; nucleotides outside the gene matches: 10. CDR1 and CDR2 (germline): SGHDT, YYEEEE. This CDR3 comprises 15 residues. CDR3 in DNA: TGTGCCAGCAGCCGCTTTACTAGCGGTCGGGATACGCAGTATTTT. Protein: CASSRFTSGRDTQYF.